This T cell receptor beta chain was documented in a study of CD8 T cells in Susac syndrome. The multiple sclerosis control group consisted of treatment-naive patients whose relapsing-remitting disease, which was either stable or active, fulfilled revised McDonald criteria. Isolation of CD8+ and CD4+ T cells was performed negatively, whereas enrichment of TEMRA cells was done by FACS. RNA amounts of about 0.45 to 1 ug underwent reverse transcription with random hexamers. The amplification used immunoSEQ multiplex PCR on TCR beta CDR3; it spanned 54 Vbeta and 13 Jbeta. Using its own MiXCR run on the immunoSEQ multiplex PCR reads, TCRdb lists one record per CDR3 protein. The data hold approximately 140,000 distinct CDR3 sequences, with approximately 95% observed a single time. A note on this clonotype: The antigen remains unidentified.

General study results and limits: The relatively small number of individuals in the TCR sequencing and HLA analysis was acknowledged by the study.

Germline values: CDR1 MDHEN, CDR2 SYDVKM. This CDR3 comprises 15 residues. The ends lost 5 bases at V and 5 bases at J; junction bases unmatched: 7. The sample taken for sequencing was CD4+ T cells from PBMCs. This receptor was obtained from a human donor with multiple sclerosis. The chain recombines TRBV28 with TRBJ2-5; 11 nucleotides agree with TRBD1. This CDR3 is CASSAWTGGEETQYF. Written as DNA, the CDR3 is TGTGCCAGCAGTGCATGGACAGGGGGCGAGGAGACCCAGTACTTC.